Listed here are 25 T cell receptor beta chains from one sample, sequenced in a study of cytomegalovirus exposure and HLA in healthy donors. Primers for the PCR totalled 60 Vbeta and 13 Jbeta. Clones were sequenced by immunoSEQ multiplex PCR, and TCRdb holds only the in-frame ones, with some missing. Its table lists some 96,000 clones. The sequenced sample consisted of PBMCs. The origin of the receptors is a woman younger than 45 in good health and CMV-seronegative.

The genes are TRBV5-1 and TRBJ1-6; 8 bases are a match to TRBD1. Germline lookup yields CDR1 SGHRS and CDR2 YFSETQ. The CDR3 sequence is 14 residues long. V trimming: 4 bases; J trimming: 7 bases; junction bases outside the gene matches: 4. The CDR3 nucleotides read TGCGCCAGCAGCGTGACAGGGGACAATTCACCCCTCCACTTT. Translated, it gives CASSVTGDNSPLHF. The complete variable domain, with remaining parts taken from reference TRBV5-1 and TRBJ1-6, reads KAGVTQTPRYLIKTRGQQVTLSCSPISGHRSVSWYQQTPGQGLQFLFEYFSETQRNKGNFPGRFSGRQFSNSRSEMNVSTLELGDSALYLCASSVTGDNSPLHFGNGTRLTVT.

The V call is TRBV2, the J call TRBJ1-1, with a possible D match to TRBD1 (6 bases). Per the germline V gene, CDR1 is SNHLY and CDR2 is FYNNEI. CDR3 length equals 13 residues. Trimming removed 7 bases from V and 0 bases from J, with 9 bases in between. CDR3 amino acids: CASKTGLNTEAFF. CDR3 in DNA: TGTGCCAGCAAAACAGGGTTGAACACTGAAGCTTTCTTT.

The V call is TRBV13, the J call TRBJ2-7; D gene unclear. This CDR3 region has 12 residues. Germline V lookup: CDR1 PRHDT, CDR2 FYEKMQ (reference sequence). This CDR3 is CATAKTTYEQYF. The CDR3 nucleotides read TGTGCTACAGCTAAAACCACCTACGAGCAGTACTTC.

This chain uses TRBV19 with TRBJ1-5; tentative D call: TRBD1 (5 bases). This CDR3 region has 14 residues. Germline V gene data show CDR1 as LNHDA and CDR2 as SQIVND (reference sequence). Deletions cut 4 bases from V and 5 bases from J, with 12 bases between. The CDR3 loop is CASSSTGADQPQHF. The CDR3 DNA follows: TGTGCCAGTAGTAGTACTGGGGCCGATCAGCCCCAGCATTTT.

The rearrangement joins TRBV28 to TRBJ1-5, with 8 bases that match TRBD1. The CDR3 sequence is 18 residues long. Germline assignment: CDR1 MDHEN and CDR2 SYDVKM. The junction had 18 bases not matched to a gene; V was cut back by 11 bases and J by 0 bases. The CDR3 protein is CAARGRGLGGYSNQPQHF. In nucleotides, the CDR3 is TGTGCCGCCAGGGGGCGGGGTTTAGGGGGATATAGCAATCAGCCCCAGCATTTT.

The J gene is TRBJ1-1, the V gene TRBV11-3; unclear D gene. Trimming pared 1 base from V and 8 bases from J, leaving 11 bases between. CDR3 length: 13 residues. Germline CDR1 is SGHNT and CDR2 is YENEEA. The CDR3 region is CASSLGRVNEAFF. CDR3 bases: TGTGCCAGCAGCTTAGGTCGGGTAAACGAAGCTTTCTTT.

This chain connects TRBV5-1 to TRBJ2-6, with TRBD1 matching 9 bases. V lost 4 bases to trimming and J lost 0 bases; unmatched junction nucleotides: 5. The CDR3 is 17 amino acids. Germline assignment: CDR1 SGHRS and CDR2 YFSETQ. In DNA form, the CDR3 reads TGCGCCAGCAGCCCCCGGGACAGGGCCTCTGGGGCCAACGTCCTGACTTTC. This sequence encodes CASSPRDRASGANVLTF.

V is TRBV28 and J is TRBJ2-7; 9 bases are a match to TRBD1. The length of the CDR3 is 13 residues. Trimming took 4 bases from V and 7 from J; bases not matched to a gene: 5. The germline V gene encodes CDR1 MDHEN and CDR2 SYDVKM. The DNA for the CDR3 is TGTGCCAGCAGTTCGGGACAGGGTTCGGAGCAGTACTTC. This gives the protein CASSSGQGSEQYF.

The V gene is TRBV27, the J gene TRBJ1-1; 7 bases line up with TRBD1. This CDR3 has 15 residues. Germline CDR1 MNHEY, CDR2 SMNVEV (reference sequence). The junction had 11 bases not matched to a gene; V was cut back by 5 bases and J by 5 bases. In DNA form, the CDR3 reads TGTGCCAGCAGTCAGGGAGCAGGGGGGTTAACTGAAGCTTTCTTT. It codes for CASSQGAGGLTEAFF.

The DNA for the CDR3 is TGTGCCAGCAGCGGACTAGCGGGAGGGCCTTTCGGATACAATGAGCAGTTCTTC. This translates into CASSGLAGGPFGYNEQFF. The chain is built from TRBV28 and TRBJ2-1; 15 nucleotides match TRBD2. Germline lookup yields CDR1 MDHEN and CDR2 SYDVKM. This CDR3 spans 18 amino acids. Unmatched junction bases numbered 10, after V lost 6 bases and J lost 4 bases.

The chain recombines TRBV6-6 with TRBJ2-7; D unresolved. V shed 2 bases and J shed 0 bases, with 8 bases lying between them. This CDR3 comprises 14 residues. The V gene's germline CDR1 is MNHNY and CDR2 SVGAGI (reference sequence). CDR3 amino acids: CASSYPADSYEQYF. DNA of the CDR3: TGTGCCAGCAGTTACCCTGCGGACTCCTACGAGCAGTACTTC.

The V gene is TRBV7-3, the J gene TRBJ1-2; D unclear. The CDR3 is 14 amino acids. With 1 base removed from V and 4 bases from J, the gap between germline ends came to 10 bases. Germline V gives CDR1 SGHTA, CDR2 FQGTGA. This CDR3 is CASSLNGEVYGYTF. DNA for the CDR3: TGTGCCAGCAGCTTAAACGGGGAGGTCTATGGCTACACCTTC.

V is TRBV5-4 and J is TRBJ2-1; TRBD2 matches 14 bases. The trim removed 4 bases at V and 6 bases at J, leaving 3 bases unmatched. The CDR3 has 15 amino acids. Germline lookup yields CDR1 SGHNT and CDR2 YYREEE (reference sequence). The DNA of the CDR3 is TGTGCCAGCAGCCGGACTAGCGGGGGGAGCAATGAGCAGTTCTTC. Its translation is CASSRTSGGSNEQFF.

The V gene is TRBV7-6, the J gene TRBJ1-3, with 7 bases that match TRBD1. Trimming took 5 bases from V and 0 from J; bases not matched to a gene: 7. Looked up from germline, CDR1 is SGHVS and CDR2 is FNYEAQ. This CDR3 spans 16 amino acids. The CDR3 loop reads CASSPRTGGSGNTIYF. CDR3 bases: TGTGCCAGCAGCCCCCGGACAGGAGGCTCTGGAAACACCATATATTTT.

About this clone: At one of its ends the junction is not consistent with the germline gene, which may arise from a read error. The chain recombines TRBV7-7 with TRBJ2-2; the D gene is possibly TRBD2 (5 bases). Looked up from germline, CDR1 is SSHAT and CDR2 is FNYEAQ (reference sequence). This CDR3 region has 14 residues. In DNA form, the CDR3 reads TGTGCTAGCAGCTTGACGGGGTCCACCGGGGAGCTGTTTTTT. The encoded protein is CASSLTGSTGELFF.

The rearrangement links TRBV29-1 to TRBJ1-2; D gene ambiguous. The CDR3 has 17 residues. Germline loops: CDR1 SQVTM, CDR2 ANQGSEA. V lost 1 base to trimming and J lost 4 bases, with 22 bases between them. DNA for the CDR3: TGCAGCGTTGAAGTCGCGGGCGGACCGGACTTTCCCTATGGCTACACCTTC. Protein: CSVEVAGGPDFPYGYTF.

V is TRBV29-1 and J is TRBJ1-1, with a possible D match to TRBD1 (6 bases). The CDR3 extends over 14 amino acids. CDR1 is SQVTM and CDR2 is ANQGSEA in the germline V gene. The germline V and J ends were trimmed by 1 base and 4 bases, with 13 bases remaining between them. The CDR3 nucleotides are TGCAGCGTTGAAGCGAGGGGGGGAGGCACTGAAGCTTTCTTT. Protein sequence: CSVEARGGGTEAFF. The variable domain in full, completed from reference TRBV29-1 and TRBJ1-1, reads SAVISQKPSRDICQRGTSLTIQCQVDSQVTMMFWYRQQPGQSLTLIATANQGSEATYESGFVIDKFPISRPNLTFSTLTVSNMSPEDSSIYLCSVEARGGGTEAFFGQGTRLTVV.

The V gene is TRBV2, the J gene TRBJ2-3, with TRBD1 matching over 7 bases. The ends lost 1 base at V and 8 bases at J; junction bases unmatched: 12. Germline V gene sequence: CDR1 SNHLY, CDR2 FYNNEI. This CDR3 contains 16 residues. CDR3: CASSEDRGAVTGTQYF. The CDR3 nucleotides read TGTGCCAGCAGTGAAGACAGGGGTGCAGTAACCGGTACGCAGTATTTT.

The chain combines TRBV11-1 with TRBJ2-7; 7 bases align to TRBD1. V gave up 5 bases and J gave up 4 bases; unmatched junction bases: 11. The CDR3 sequence is 15 residues long. Germline V gene lookup returns CDR1 SGHAT and CDR2 FQDESV (reference sequence). CDR3 residues: CASSPGTASLYEQYF. The CDR3 region has the DNA TGTGCCAGCAGCCCAGGGACAGCAAGCCTTTACGAGCAGTACTTC.

This rearrangement joins TRBV7-8 to TRBJ1-1; D might be TRBD1 (6 bases). Germline loops: CDR1 SGHVS, CDR2 FQNEAQ. V dropped 0 bases and J dropped 4 bases, with 9 bases sitting between them. CDR3 size: 14 residues. This chain's CDR3 is CASSLAQGITEAFF. The CDR3 nucleotides are TGTGCCAGCAGCTTAGCACAGGGTATCACTGAAGCTTTCTTT. Complete variable domain (other parts from reference TRBV7-8 and TRBJ1-1): GAGVSQSPRYKVAKRGQDVALRCDPISGHVSLFWYQQALGQGPEFLTYFQNEAQLDKSGLPSDRFFAERPEGSVSTLKIQRTQQEDSAVYLCASSLAQGITEAFFGQGTRLTVV.

The rearrangement links TRBV11-2 to TRBJ1-6; 9 bases are a match to TRBD1. The CDR3 is made up of 12 amino acids. The V gene's germline CDR1 is SGHAT and CDR2 FQNNGV. V shed 4 bases and J 15 bases; nucleotides not matched to a gene: 4. This chain's CDR3 is CASSWATGGLHF. CDR3 in DNA: TGTGCCAGCAGCTGGGCGACAGGGGGCCTCCACTTT.

The chain carries TRBV4-2 and TRBJ1-5, with a weak D call TRBD1 (5 bases). CDR3 size: 15 residues. Trimming took off 4 bases at V and 4 bases at J, with 14 bases between the two ends. In germline, CDR1 is LGHNA, CDR2 YNFKEQ. The CDR3 DNA reads as TGTGCCAGCAGCCGGACGCAGGGAGGTAATCAGCCCCAGCATTTT. Its translation: CASSRTQGGNQPQHF.

This chain connects TRBV30 to TRBJ1-2, with D unclear. CDR3 length: 11 residues. CDR1 is GTSNPN and CDR2 is SVGIG in the germline V gene (reference sequence). The V and J ends lost 0 bases and 5 bases respectively, with 4 bases between them. CDR3 sequence reads: CAWSVQYGYTF. In nucleotides, the CDR3 is TGTGCCTGGAGTGTCCAGTATGGCTACACCTTC.

The chain couples TRBV5-1 to TRBJ1-2, with 8 bases that match TRBD1. This CDR3 is built from 14 residues. V trimming: 2 bases; J trimming: 8 bases; junction bases outside the gene matches: 8. Germline V gene sequence: CDR1 SGHRS, CDR2 YFSETQ. CDR3 nucleotide sequence: TGCGCCAGCAGCTTAGCAGGGGGCCTAGGAGGCTACACCTTC. It translates to CASSLAGGLGGYTF. Drawing the rest from reference TRBV5-1 and TRBJ1-2, the complete variable domain is KAGVTQTPRYLIKTRGQQVTLSCSPISGHRSVSWYQQTPGQGLQFLFEYFSETQRNKGNFPGRFSGRQFSNSRSEMNVSTLELGDSALYLCASSLAGGLGGYTFGSGTRLTVV.

The genes are TRBV28 and TRBJ1-5, with 8 bases fitting TRBD1. In germline, CDR1 is MDHEN, CDR2 SYDVKM. Trimming cost V 5 bases and J 2 bases; bases outside gene matches: 11. This CDR3 contains 17 residues. The CDR3 nucleotides are TGTGCCAGCAGTCCTCCTCAGGGGGCGAGGGGCAATCAGCCCCAGCATTTT. Amino acids: CASSPPQGARGNQPQHF.